This record covers a single T cell receptor (beta chain). Its antigen is as yet unknown. The data were taken from a study of beta chain features in type 1 diabetes. Trimming shortened V by 1 base and J by 0 bases, and 3 bases separated the two germline ends. The CDR3 consists of 13 residues. From germline, CDR1 is LGHNA and CDR2 YSLEER. Study-level points and caveats: TCRB CDR3 length was moderately but significantly reduced in all four CD4+ subsets of Type 1 diabetes patients. Compared to healthy donors, patients appeared to have naive, central memory and Treg TCRB repertoires that were more alike.

Without exception, sorted populations had purity beyond 95%. Expressed TCRB transcripts were sequenced because the entire RNA isolate underwent reverse transcription. The table came from immunoSEQ multiplex PCR; TCRdb's copy has only in-frame clones and leaves some out. The top ten hold about 0.6% of the sample, which has 150,000 or so clones, 9.5% to 10% seen once. This chain links TRBV4-3 with TRBJ1-1, with D unresolved. The sequence was collected from a woman aged 40 to 50 in good health. Sequencing was carried out using central memory CD4+ T cells from blood. The CDR3 nucleotides are TGCGCCAGCAGCCAAGTTATGAACACTGAAGCTTTCTTT. Its protein is CASSQVMNTEAFF.